This T cell receptor beta chain was profiled in a study of Ad26.COV2.S vaccination and SARS-CoV-2 variants. Study-wide results and caveats: Overall T cell responses may have been underestimated by the analyses of TCR breadth and depth. Vaccine recipients and placebo recipients showed similar non-spike TCR breadth. Substantial breadth in spike-specific CD8+ and CD4+ T cell responses was reportedly seen after vaccination.

Note on this clone: Antigen: not known.

The V and J ends lost 6 bases and 2 bases respectively, with 14 bases between them. The CDR3 consists of 15 residues. Germline assignment: CDR1 MNHEY and CDR2 SVGAGI. Data came from immunoSEQ multiplex PCR; TCRdb stores just in-frame clones and leaves some out. The table records fewer than 500,000 clones, about 88% of them present only once. Documented treatment: around 19 received Ad26.COV2.S at low or high dose, single or two shots; roughly 5 received placebo; per-sample allocation not given. The investigators took samples on day 63 after the first vaccine or placebo injection. Based in Boston, the donor was an adult of 18-55 years.

The sequences come from peripheral blood, collected in a trial of Ad26.COV2.S vaccine versus placebo. This rearrangement joins TRBV6-5 to TRBJ1-3; D is undetermined. This TCR derives from a person aged 18-65 years who received the Ad26.COV2.S COVID-19 vaccine or a placebo. This CDR3 is CASRRAWTTGNTIYF. CDR3 sequence (DNA): TGTGCCAGCAGGCGGGCGTGGACCACTGGAAACACCATATATTTT.